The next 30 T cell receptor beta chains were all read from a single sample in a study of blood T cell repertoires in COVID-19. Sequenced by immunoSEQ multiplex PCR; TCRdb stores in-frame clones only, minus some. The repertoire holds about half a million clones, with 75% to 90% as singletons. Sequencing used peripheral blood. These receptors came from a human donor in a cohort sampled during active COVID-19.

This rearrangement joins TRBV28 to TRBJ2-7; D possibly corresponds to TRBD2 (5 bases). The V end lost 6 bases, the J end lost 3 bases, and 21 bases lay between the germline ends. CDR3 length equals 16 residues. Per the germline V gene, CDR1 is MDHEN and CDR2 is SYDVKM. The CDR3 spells CASSSPGLGDIYEQYF. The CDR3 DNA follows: TGTGCCAGCAGCTCCCCAGGTTTGGGAGATATCTACGAGCAGTACTTC.

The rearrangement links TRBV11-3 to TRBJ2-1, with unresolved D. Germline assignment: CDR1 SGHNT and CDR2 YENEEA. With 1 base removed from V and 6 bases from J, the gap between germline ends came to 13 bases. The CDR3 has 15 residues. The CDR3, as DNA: TGTGCCAGCAGCTTAGTAGACGCCCCAGGCAATGAGCAGTTCTTC. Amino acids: CASSLVDAPGNEQFF.

The CDR3 sequence is CASSRTLGTSGGRSYF. CDR3 DNA: TGTGCCAGCAGTCGAACCCTCGGGACTAGCGGGGGTAGGTCGTACTTC. The genes are TRBV28 and TRBJ2-7, with 14 positions matching TRBD2. Trimming took 5 bases from V and 12 from J; bases not matched to a gene: 15. Germline loops: CDR1 MDHEN, CDR2 SYDVKM. There are 16 residues in the CDR3. The complete variable domain, with remaining parts taken from reference TRBV28 and TRBJ2-7, reads DVKVTQSSRYLVKRTGEKVFLECVQDMDHENMFWYRQDPGLGLRLIYFSYDVKMKEKGDIPEGYSVSREKKERFSLILESASTNQTSMYLCASSRTLGTSGGRSYFGPGTRLTVT.

In nucleotides, the CDR3 is TGTGCCAGCAGCTTGAATTACAGGGGAGGTGGGGCCAACGTCCTGACTTTC. Its protein product is CASSLNYRGGGANVLTF. The chain is built from TRBV5-8 and TRBJ2-6; possible D gene TRBD1, 7 bases. The germline V and J ends were trimmed by 1 base and 3 bases, with 14 bases remaining between them. This CDR3 comprises 17 residues. The germline CDR1 and CDR2 sequences are SGHTS and YDEGEE.

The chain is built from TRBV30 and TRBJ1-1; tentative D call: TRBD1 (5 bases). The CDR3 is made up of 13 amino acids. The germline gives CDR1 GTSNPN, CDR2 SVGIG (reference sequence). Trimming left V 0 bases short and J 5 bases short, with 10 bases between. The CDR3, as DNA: TGTGCCTGGAGTGTGTTGGGGGGTACTGAAGCTTTCTTT. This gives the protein CAWSVLGGTEAFF.

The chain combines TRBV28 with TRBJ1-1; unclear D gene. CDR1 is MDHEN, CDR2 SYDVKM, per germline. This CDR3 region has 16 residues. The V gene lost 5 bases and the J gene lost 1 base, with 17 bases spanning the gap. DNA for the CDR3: TGTGCCAGCAGTCCGATCTCAATACAGCAGAACACTGAAGCTTTCTTT. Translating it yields CASSPISIQQNTEAFF.

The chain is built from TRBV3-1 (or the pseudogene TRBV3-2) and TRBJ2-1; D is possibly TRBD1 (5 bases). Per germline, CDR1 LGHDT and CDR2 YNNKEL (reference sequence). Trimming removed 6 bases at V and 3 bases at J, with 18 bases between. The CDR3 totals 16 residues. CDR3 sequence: CASSKIGATGYNEQFF. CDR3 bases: TGTGCCAGCAGTAAGATAGGGGCTACGGGCTACAATGAGCAGTTCTTC.

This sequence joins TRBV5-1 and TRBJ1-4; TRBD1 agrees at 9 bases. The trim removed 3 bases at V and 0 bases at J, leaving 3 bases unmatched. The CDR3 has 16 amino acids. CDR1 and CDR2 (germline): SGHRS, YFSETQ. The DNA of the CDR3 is TGCGCCAGCAGCTCCGGACAGGGGACAACTAATGAAAAACTGTTTTTT. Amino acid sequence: CASSSGQGTTNEKLFF.

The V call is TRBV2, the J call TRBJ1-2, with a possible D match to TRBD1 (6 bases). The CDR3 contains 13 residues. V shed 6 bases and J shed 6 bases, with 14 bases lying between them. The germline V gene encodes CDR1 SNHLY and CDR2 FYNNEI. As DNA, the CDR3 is TGTGCCAGCAGGGCCTCCACAGGGAATGGCTACACCTTC. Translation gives CASRASTGNGYTF.

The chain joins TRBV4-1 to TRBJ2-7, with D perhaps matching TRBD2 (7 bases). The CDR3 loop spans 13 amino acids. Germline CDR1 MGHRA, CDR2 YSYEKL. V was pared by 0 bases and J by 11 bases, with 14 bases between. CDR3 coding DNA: TGCGCCAGCAGCCAAGATACAGGGAGGGGAAAGTACTTC. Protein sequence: CASSQDTGRGKYF.

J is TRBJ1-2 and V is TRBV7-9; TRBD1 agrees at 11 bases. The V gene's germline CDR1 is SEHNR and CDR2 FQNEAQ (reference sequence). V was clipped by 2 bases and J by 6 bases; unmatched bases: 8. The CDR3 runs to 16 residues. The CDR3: CASSLSGTGGFNGYTF. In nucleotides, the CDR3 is TGTGCCAGCAGCTTATCTGGGACAGGGGGTTTCAATGGCTACACCTTC.

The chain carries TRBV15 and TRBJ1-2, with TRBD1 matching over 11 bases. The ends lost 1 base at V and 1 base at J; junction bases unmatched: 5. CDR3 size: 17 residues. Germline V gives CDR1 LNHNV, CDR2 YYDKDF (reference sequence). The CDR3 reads CATSRGGTGGVNYGYTF. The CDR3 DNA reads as TGTGCCACCAGCAGAGGAGGGACAGGGGGGGTTAACTATGGCTACACCTTC.

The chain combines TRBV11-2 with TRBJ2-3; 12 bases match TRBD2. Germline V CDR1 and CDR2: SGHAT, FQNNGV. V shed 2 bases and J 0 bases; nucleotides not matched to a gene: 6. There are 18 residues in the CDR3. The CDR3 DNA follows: TGTGCCAGCAGCTTATTACGGGGACTAGCGGGTAGCACAGATACGCAGTATTTT. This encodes CASSLLRGLAGSTDTQYF.

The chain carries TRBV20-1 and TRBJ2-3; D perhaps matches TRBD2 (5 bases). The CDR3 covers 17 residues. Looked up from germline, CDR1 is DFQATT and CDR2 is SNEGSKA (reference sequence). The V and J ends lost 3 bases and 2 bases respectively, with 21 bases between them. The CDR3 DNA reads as TGCAGTGCTAGTTTTCCTAGCCCCTCCTGGGACACAGATACGCAGTATTTT. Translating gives CSASFPSPSWDTDTQYF.

The CDR3 loop is CAWSPPRWVNTEAFF. The CDR3 DNA reads as TGTGCCTGGAGTCCGCCTAGGTGGGTGAACACTGAAGCTTTCTTT. The chain couples TRBV30 to TRBJ1-1; D unclear. CDR1 is GTSNPN, CDR2 SVGIG, per germline (reference sequence). CDR3 length: 15 amino acids. Trimming took off 2 bases at V and 0 bases at J, with 13 bases between the two ends.

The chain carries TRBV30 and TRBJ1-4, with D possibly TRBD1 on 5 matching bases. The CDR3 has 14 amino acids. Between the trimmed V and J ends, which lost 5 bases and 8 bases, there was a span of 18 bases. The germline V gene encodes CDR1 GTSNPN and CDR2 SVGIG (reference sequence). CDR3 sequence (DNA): TGTGCCTGGCACGGCGGGACTTCTGGGGAAAAACTGTTTTTT. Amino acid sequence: CAWHGGTSGEKLFF. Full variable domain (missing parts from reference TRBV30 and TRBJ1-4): SQTIHQWPATLVQPVGSPLSLECTVEGTSNPNLYWYRQAAGRGLQLLFYSVGIGQISSEVPQNLSASRPQDRQFILSSKKLLLSDSGFYLCAWHGGTSGEKLFFGSGTQLSVL.

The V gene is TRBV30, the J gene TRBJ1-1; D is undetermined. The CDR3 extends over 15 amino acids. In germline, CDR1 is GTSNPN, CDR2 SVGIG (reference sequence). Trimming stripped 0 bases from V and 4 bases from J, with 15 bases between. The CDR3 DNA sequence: TGTGCCTGGAGTGTTGGGCTCGGGGTGGTCACTGAAGCTTTCTTT. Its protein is CAWSVGLGVVTEAFF.

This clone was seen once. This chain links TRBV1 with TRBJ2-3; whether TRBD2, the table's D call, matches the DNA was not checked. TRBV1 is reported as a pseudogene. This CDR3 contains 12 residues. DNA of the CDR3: TGCACCAGCAGCCAAGGGACTGTTAATCGGTATTTT. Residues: CTSSQGTVNRYF.

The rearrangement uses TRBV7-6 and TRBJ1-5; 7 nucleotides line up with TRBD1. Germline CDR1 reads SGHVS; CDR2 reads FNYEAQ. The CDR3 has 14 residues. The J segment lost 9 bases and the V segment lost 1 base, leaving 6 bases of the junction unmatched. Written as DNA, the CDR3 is TGTGCCAGCAGCTTAGATCTGGCAGGGGGGCCCCAGCATTTT. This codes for CASSLDLAGGPQHF.

The CDR3 protein is CASRLTGPNSPLHF. In DNA, the CDR3 is TGTGCCAGCAGGTTAACCGGTCCTAATTCACCCCTCCACTTT. The genes are TRBV6-6 and TRBJ1-6; D gene uncertain. Germline V gene data show CDR1 as MNHNY and CDR2 as SVGAGI (reference sequence). The V end lost 6 bases, the J end lost 6 bases, and 12 bases lay between the germline ends. This CDR3 has 14 amino acids.

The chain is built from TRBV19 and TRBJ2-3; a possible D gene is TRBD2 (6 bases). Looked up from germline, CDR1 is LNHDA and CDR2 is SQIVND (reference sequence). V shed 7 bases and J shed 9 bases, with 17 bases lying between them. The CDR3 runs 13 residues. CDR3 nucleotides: TGTGCCAGTATCTCAAATCCGGGAGACACGCAGTATTTT. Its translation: CASISNPGDTQYF.

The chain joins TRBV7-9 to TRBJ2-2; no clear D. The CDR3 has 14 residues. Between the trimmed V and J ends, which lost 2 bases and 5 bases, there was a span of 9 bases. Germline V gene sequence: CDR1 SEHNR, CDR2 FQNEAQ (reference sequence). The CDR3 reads CASSLKSDTGELFF. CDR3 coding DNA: TGTGCCAGCAGCTTAAAAAGCGATACCGGGGAGCTGTTTTTT.

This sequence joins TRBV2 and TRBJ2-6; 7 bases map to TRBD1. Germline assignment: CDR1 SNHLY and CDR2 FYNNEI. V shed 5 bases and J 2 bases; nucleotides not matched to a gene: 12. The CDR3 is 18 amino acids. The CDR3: CASSKQLRTGTGANVLTF. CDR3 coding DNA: TGTGCCAGCAGTAAACAACTCCGGACAGGAACTGGGGCCAACGTCCTGACTTTC.

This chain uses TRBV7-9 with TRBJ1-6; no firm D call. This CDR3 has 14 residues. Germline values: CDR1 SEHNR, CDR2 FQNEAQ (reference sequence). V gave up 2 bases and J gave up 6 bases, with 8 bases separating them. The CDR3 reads CASSLIYSNSPLHF. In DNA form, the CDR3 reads TGTGCCAGCAGCTTAATCTACAGTAATTCACCCCTCCACTTT.

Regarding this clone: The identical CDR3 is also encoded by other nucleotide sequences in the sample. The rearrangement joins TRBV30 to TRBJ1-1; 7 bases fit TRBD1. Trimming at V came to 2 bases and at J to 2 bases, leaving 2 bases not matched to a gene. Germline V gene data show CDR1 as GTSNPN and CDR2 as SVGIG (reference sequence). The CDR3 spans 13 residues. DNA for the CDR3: TGTGCCTGGAGTCGACAGGGAAACACTGAAGCTTTCTTT. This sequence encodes CAWSRQGNTEAFF.

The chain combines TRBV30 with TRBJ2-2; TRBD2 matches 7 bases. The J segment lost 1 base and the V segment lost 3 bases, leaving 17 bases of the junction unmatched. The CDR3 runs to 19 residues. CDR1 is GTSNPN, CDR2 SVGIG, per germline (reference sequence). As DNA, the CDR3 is TGTGCCTGGAGCGCTAAACGTCCCGGGACTACAAAGAACACCGGGGAGCTGTTTTTT. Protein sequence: CAWSAKRPGTTKNTGELFF.

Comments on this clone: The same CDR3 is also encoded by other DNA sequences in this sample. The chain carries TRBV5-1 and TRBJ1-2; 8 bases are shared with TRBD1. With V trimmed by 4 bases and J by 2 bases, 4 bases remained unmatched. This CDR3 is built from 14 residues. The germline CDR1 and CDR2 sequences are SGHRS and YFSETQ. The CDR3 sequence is CASSPGQGNYGYTF. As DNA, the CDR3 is TGCGCCAGCAGCCCAGGACAGGGAAACTATGGCTACACCTTC.

CDR3 loop: CASSFEAGRYQETQYF. The CDR3 bases are TGCGCCAGCAGCTTTGAGGCCGGGAGGTACCAAGAGACCCAGTACTTC. The chain joins TRBV5-1 to TRBJ2-5, with 7 bases lining up with TRBD2. J gave up 0 bases and V 2 bases, and 7 bases lay outside the gene matches. The CDR3 has 16 residues. Germline CDR1 SGHRS, CDR2 YFSETQ.

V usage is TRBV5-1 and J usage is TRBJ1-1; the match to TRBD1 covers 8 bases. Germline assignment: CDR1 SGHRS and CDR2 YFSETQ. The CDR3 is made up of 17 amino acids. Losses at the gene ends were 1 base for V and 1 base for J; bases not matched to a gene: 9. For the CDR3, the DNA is TGCGCCAGCAGCTTGACAGGGGGAAGTAGCGGGAACACTGAAGCTTTCTTT. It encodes CASSLTGGSSGNTEAFF. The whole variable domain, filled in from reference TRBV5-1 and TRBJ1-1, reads KAGVTQTPRYLIKTRGQQVTLSCSPISGHRSVSWYQQTPGQGLQFLFEYFSETQRNKGNFPGRFSGRQFSNSRSEMNVSTLELGDSALYLCASSLTGGSSGNTEAFFGQGTRLTVV.

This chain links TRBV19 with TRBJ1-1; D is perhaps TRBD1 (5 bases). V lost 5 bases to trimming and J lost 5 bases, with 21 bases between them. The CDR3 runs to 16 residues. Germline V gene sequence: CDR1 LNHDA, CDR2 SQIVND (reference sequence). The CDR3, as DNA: TGTGCCAGTAGTCCCCGGACACCCCAGGGAGGGACTGAAGCTTTCTTT. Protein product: CASSPRTPQGGTEAFF.